The text below deals with one T cell receptor (beta chain). As processed by the authors: Estimated nucleated cell counts came from reference gene primer amplification. Measured with immunoSEQ multiplex PCR; TCRdb has only the in-frame clones, and not every one. Clonal size and the V and J genes are those of that table, whereas D and trimming came from the DNA. The sample contains some 250,000 clones, 65% to 85% of which appear only once. The source of the sample is a study of blood T cell repertoires in COVID-19. This CDR3 region has 14 residues. Trimming took off 4 bases at V and 2 bases at J, with 6 bases between the two ends. Germline V gene sequence: CDR1 SEHNR, CDR2 FQNEAQ (reference sequence).

The source material was peripheral blood. The V gene is TRBV7-9, the J gene TRBJ2-6; D is undetermined. The clonotype was recovered from a man aged 35 to 55 with acute or convalescent COVID-19. CDR3 amino acids: CASSSLPGANVLTF. CDR3 in DNA: TGTGCCAGCAGCTCTCTCCCTGGGGCCAACGTCCTGACTTTC. The full variable domain, in which reference TRBV7-9 and TRBJ2-6 provide the parts outside the CDR3, is DTGVSQNPRHKITKRGQNVTFRCDPISEHNRLYWYRQTLGQGPEFLTYFQNEAQLEKSRLLSDRFSAERPKGSFSTLEIQRTEQGDSAMYLCASSSLPGANVLTFGAGSRLTVL.